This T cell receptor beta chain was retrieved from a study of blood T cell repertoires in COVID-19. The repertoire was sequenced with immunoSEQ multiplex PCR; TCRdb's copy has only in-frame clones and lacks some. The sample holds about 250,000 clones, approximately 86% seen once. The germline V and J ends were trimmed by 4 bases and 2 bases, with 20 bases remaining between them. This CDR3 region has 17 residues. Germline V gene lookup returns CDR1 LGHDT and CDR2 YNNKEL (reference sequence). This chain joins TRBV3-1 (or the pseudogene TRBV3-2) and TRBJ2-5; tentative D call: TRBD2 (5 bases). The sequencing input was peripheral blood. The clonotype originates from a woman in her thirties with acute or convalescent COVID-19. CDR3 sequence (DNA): TGTGCCAGCAGCCTCAGAGGGAGATCGAACTTACAAGAGACCCAGTACTTC. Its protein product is CASSLRGRSNLQETQYF.